Below, 7 T cell receptor beta chains from the same sample are listed, as sequenced in a study of cytomegalovirus exposure and HLA in healthy donors. With 60 Vbeta and 13 Jbeta primers, the PCR was carried out. Profiled with immunoSEQ multiplex PCR; TCRdb holds only in-frame clones, not every one. The sample gives around 90,000 clones, approximately 86% of which show up once; roughly 8.3% is in the top ten. Sequenced sample: PBMCs. Receptors were obtained from a man between 25 and 39 years old in good health and CMV-seropositive.

In the case of this clone: At one boundary the junction diverges from the germline segment, which might be a read error. This chain joins TRBV2 and TRBJ2-7; D is undetermined. This CDR3 is 12 amino acids long. Per germline, CDR1 SNHLY and CDR2 FYNNEI. In DNA, the CDR3 is TGTGCCAGCAGAGAAGGTTTCGACGAGCAGTACTTC. Amino acids: CASREGFDEQYF.

V usage is TRBV7-9 and J usage is TRBJ2-7, with 7 bases that match TRBD1. J lost 4 bases, V lost 5 bases, and 8 bases had no gene match. The CDR3 extends over 14 amino acids. Germline values: CDR1 SEHNR, CDR2 FQNEAQ (reference sequence). This CDR3 is CASSLDRVQYEQYF. CDR3 DNA: TGTGCCAGCAGCCTCGACAGGGTGCAGTACGAGCAGTACTTC.

The V gene is TRBV18, the J gene TRBJ2-6, with 7 bases that match TRBD2. Germline loops: CDR1 KGHSH, CDR2 LQKENI. The V segment lost 1 base and the J segment 2 bases; nucleotides outside the gene matches: 2. The CDR3 covers 16 residues. In nucleotides, the CDR3 is TGTGCCAGCTCACCACGGGCGGGAGCTGGGGCCAACGTCCTGACTTTC. Protein product: CASSPRAGAGANVLTF.

This clone occurred once. V is TRBV7-2 and J is TRBJ2-7; tentatively, D is TRBD1 (6 bases). V was pared by 2 bases and J by 2 bases, with 13 bases between. The CDR3 is made up of 15 amino acids. Germline V lookup: CDR1 SGHTA, CDR2 FQGNSA. The CDR3 spells CASSLWGTPTYEQYF. The CDR3 nucleotides are TGTGCCAGCAGCTTATGGGGGACACCCACCTACGAGCAGTACTTC.

The chain has TRBV2 and TRBJ1-5, with D maybe TRBD1 (6 bases). This CDR3 spans 13 amino acids. Deletions cut 6 bases from V and 9 bases from J, with 15 bases between. The V gene's germline CDR1 is SNHLY and CDR2 FYNNEI. For the CDR3, the DNA is TGTGCCAGCAGAACCGGGACACTCGGGCCCCAGCATTTT. It is translated as CASRTGTLGPQHF.

The V and J genes are TRBV7-9 and TRBJ2-1; D may be TRBD1 (7 bases). Germline assignment: CDR1 SEHNR and CDR2 FQNEAQ (reference sequence). There are 12 residues in the CDR3. V was cut by 8 bases and J by 4 bases, with 9 bases left in between. The CDR3 reads CASAGQYNEQFF. DNA of the CDR3: TGTGCCAGCGCGGGACAGTACAATGAGCAGTTCTTC.

This clone was recorded a few times. The V call is TRBV2, the J call TRBJ2-4, with TRBD2 matching 9 bases. Germline CDR1 is SNHLY and CDR2 is FYNNEI. V lost 8 bases, J lost 7 bases, and 6 bases stayed unmatched. This CDR3 region has 13 residues. The CDR3 coding sequence is TGTGCCAGCGCGGTAAGCGGGGGGAACATTCAGTACTTC. It codes for CASAVSGGNIQYF.